The following is a T cell receptor (beta chain) sequence with its context. The antigen remains unidentified. The patients all showed relapse after autologous stem cell transplantation, while their brentuximab vedotin exposure varied. Magnetic negative selection of thawed PBMCs was the method by which CD4+ T cells were purified. The data were taken from a study of PD-1 blockade in classical Hodgkin lymphoma. Study-level results: Nothing has yet pinned down what causes the repertoire differences, possibly disease activity or prior therapy.

From germline, CDR1 is SQVTM and CDR2 ANQGSEA. The CDR3 covers 13 residues. Germline trimming cut 4 bases from V and 5 bases from J; bases unmatched to any gene: 4. Assay used: immunoSEQ multiplex PCR; TCRdb lists only in-frame clones, some missing. The sample gives about 8,500 clones, about 80% of which show up once; 12% is in the top ten. This TCR was sampled from a human donor with classical Hodgkin lymphoma. This specimen consisted of CD4+ T cells from blood, obtained at baseline. The chain joins TRBV29-1 to TRBJ2-3; 9 bases map to TRBD2. The chain's CDR3 is CSVVAGAGDTQYF. The CDR3 DNA sequence: TGCAGCGTTGTAGCGGGAGCGGGAGATACGCAGTATTTT.